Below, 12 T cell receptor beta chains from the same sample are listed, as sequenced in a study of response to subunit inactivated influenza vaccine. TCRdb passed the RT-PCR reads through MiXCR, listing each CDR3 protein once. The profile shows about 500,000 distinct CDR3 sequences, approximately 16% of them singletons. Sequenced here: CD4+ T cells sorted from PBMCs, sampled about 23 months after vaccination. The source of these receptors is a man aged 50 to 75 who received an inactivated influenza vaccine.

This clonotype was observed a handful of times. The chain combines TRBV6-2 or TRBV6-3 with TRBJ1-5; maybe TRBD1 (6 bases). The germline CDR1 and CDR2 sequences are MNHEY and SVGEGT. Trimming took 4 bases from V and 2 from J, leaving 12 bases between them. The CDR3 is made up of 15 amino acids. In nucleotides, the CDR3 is TGTGCCAGCAGTTTCCGACAGGTTCGCAATCAGCCCCAGCATTTT. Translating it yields CASSFRQVRNQPQHF.

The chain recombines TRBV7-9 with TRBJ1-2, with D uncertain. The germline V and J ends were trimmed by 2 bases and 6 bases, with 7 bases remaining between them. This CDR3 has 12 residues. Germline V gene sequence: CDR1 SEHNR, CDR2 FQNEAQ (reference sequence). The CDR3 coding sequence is TGTGCCAGCAGCTTAAGCATCGATGGCTACACCTTC. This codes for CASSLSIDGYTF.

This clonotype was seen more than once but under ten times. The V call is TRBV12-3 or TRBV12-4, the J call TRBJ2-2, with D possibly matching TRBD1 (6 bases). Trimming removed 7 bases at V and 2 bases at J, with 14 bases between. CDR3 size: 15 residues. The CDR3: CASTPTGSNTGELFF. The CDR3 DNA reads TGTGCCAGCACCCCGACAGGATCCAACACCGGGGAGCTGTTTTTT.

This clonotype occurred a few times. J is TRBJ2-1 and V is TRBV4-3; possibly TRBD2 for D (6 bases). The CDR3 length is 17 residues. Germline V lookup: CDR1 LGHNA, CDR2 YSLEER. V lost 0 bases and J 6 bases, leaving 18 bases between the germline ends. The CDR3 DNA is TGCGCCAGCAGCCAAGACAGTCGAGTAGCGGCCCTCAATGAGCAGTTCTTC. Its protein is CASSQDSRVAALNEQFF.

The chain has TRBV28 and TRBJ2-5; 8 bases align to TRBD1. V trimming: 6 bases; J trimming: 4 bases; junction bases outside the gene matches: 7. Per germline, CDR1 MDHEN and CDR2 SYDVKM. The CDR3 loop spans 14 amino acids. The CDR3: CASSLRQGAETQYF. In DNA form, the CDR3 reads TGTGCCAGCAGCCTTCGTCAGGGGGCAGAGACCCAGTACTTC.

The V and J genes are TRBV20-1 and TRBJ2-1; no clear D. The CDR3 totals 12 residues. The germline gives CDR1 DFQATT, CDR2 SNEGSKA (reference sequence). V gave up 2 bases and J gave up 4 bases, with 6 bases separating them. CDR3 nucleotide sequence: TGCAGTGCTAGATTGCAGTACAATGAGCAGTTCTTC. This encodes CSARLQYNEQFF.

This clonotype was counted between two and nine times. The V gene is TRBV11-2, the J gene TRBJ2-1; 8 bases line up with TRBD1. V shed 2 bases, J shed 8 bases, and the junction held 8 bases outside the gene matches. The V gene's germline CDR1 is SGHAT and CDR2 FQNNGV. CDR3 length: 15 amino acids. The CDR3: CASSLLGRGLDEQFF. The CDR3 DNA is TGTGCCAGCAGCTTACTTGGCAGGGGGCTTGATGAGCAGTTCTTC.

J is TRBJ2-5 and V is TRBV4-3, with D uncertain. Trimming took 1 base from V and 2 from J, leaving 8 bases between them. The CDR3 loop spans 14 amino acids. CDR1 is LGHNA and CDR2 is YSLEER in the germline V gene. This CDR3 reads CASSQGLKQETQYF. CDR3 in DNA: TGCGCCAGCAGCCAAGGACTTAAACAAGAGACCCAGTACTTC.

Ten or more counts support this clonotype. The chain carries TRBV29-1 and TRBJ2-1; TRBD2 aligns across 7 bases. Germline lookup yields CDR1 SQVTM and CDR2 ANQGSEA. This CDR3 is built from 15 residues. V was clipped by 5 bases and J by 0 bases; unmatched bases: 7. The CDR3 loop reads CSVLGGGSSYNEQFF. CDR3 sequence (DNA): TGCAGCGTTCTTGGGGGGGGAAGCTCCTACAATGAGCAGTTCTTC.

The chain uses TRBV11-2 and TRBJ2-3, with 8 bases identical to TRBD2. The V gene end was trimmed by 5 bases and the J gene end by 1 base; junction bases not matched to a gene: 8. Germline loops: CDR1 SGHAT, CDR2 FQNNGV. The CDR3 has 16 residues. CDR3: CASSRRGGSGTDTQYF. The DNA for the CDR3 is TGTGCCAGCAGCCGCCGGGGGGGTAGCGGCACAGATACGCAGTATTTT. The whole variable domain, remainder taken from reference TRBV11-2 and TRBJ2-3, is EAGVAQSPRYKIIEKRQSVAFWCNPISGHATLYWYQQILGQGPKLLIQFQNNGVVDDSQLPKDRFSAERLKGVDSTLKIQPAKLEDSAVYLCASSRRGGSGTDTQYFGPGTRLTVL.

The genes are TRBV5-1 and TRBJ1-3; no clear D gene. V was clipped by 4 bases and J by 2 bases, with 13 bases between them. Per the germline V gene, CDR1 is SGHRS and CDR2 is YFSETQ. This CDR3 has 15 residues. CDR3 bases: TGCGCCAGCAGCCTTAATCCTGGGGCTGGAAACACCATATATTTT. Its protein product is CASSLNPGAGNTIYF.

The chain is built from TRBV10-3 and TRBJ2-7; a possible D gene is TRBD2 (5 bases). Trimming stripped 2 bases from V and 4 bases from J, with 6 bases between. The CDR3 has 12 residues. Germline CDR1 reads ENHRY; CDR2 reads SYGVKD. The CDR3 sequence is CAISETRYEQYF. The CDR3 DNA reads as TGTGCCATCAGTGAGACTAGGTACGAGCAGTACTTC.